This T cell receptor beta chain was sequenced during a study of T-cell memory formation after mild COVID-19. Study summary: The two donors had largely donor-specific TCR clusters.

TCRalpha and TCRbeta libraries used 5'RACE with constant-segment primers and UMIs. TCRdb called the 5' RACE reads again in MiXCR, with one record for every CDR3 protein. The sample shows about 470,000 distinct CDR3 sequences, 20% to 25% of them seen only once. About this clonotype: No antigen is known for it.

General study results and limits: Clones that shrank (day 15 to 85) were balanced CD4/CD8, whereas later expanders leaned CD4+. Researchers report contracting CD4+ clones mostly in CM and EM, with CD8+ clones in EMRA.

The receptor was derived from an adult woman who had mild COVID-19 (a few samples of this study predate the infection). Cell type and time point are not known. Input material: PBMCs or a T cell subset sorted from them (not recorded which).

CDR3 sequence (DNA): TGTGCCATTGCGAAGGGGGGGGCCCCCCAAGAGACCCAGTACTTC. Translated, it gives CAIAKGGAPQETQYF. This chain joins TRBV12-3 or TRBV12-4 and TRBJ2-5, with a weak D call TRBD2 (7 bases). The CDR3 is 15 residues long. Trimming pared 10 bases from V and 1 base from J, leaving 19 bases between.